Below, 13 T cell receptor beta chains from the same sample are listed, as sequenced in a study of cytomegalovirus exposure and HLA in healthy donors. The PCR contained 60 Vbeta and 13 Jbeta primers. The repertoire was sequenced with immunoSEQ multiplex PCR; TCRdb's copy has only in-frame clones and lacks some. The data contain about 190,000 clones, over 70% of them singletons. Sequences were obtained from PBMCs. The receptors stem from a man aged 50 or older in good health and CMV-seronegative.

This clone was counted a single time. DNA for the CDR3: TGTGCCCGGGACGCCACCGGGACAGGACTAACTCCGGGGCACAATGAGCAGTTCTTC. This translates into CARDATGTGLTPGHNEQFF. This chain joins TRBV2 and TRBJ2-1; 8 bases agree with TRBD1. Germline CDR1 SNHLY, CDR2 FYNNEI. Trimming took 11 bases from V and 5 from J; bases not matched to a gene: 26. The CDR3 sequence is 19 residues long.

In its sample, this clone was seen a few times. The J gene is TRBJ2-7, the V gene TRBV7-8, with a possible D match to TRBD1 (7 bases). The germline V gene encodes CDR1 SGHVS and CDR2 FQNEAQ. This CDR3 has 16 amino acids. Between the trimmed V and J ends, which lost 1 base and 5 bases, there was a span of 18 bases. The CDR3 DNA reads as TGTGCCAGCAGCTTAGAGGTTGCAGGGGGGCGGAACGAGCAGTACTTC. Its protein is CASSLEVAGGRNEQYF.

This sequence joins TRBV19 and TRBJ1-2; D possibly corresponds to TRBD1 (6 bases). Germline lookup yields CDR1 LNHDA and CDR2 SQIVND (reference sequence). The CDR3 sequence is 13 residues long. The V end was cut by 3 bases, the J end by 6 bases, with 11 bases between. Here the CDR3 DNA reads TGTGCCAGTAGTATTGGGACACGTAATGGCTACACCTTC. It encodes CASSIGTRNGYTF.

The chain is built from TRBV19 and TRBJ1-5, with unresolved D. Germline V gene data show CDR1 as LNHDA and CDR2 as SQIVND (reference sequence). Trimming shortened V by 1 base and J by 4 bases, and 2 bases separated the two germline ends. The length of the CDR3 is 12 residues. For the CDR3, the DNA is TGTGCCAGTAGTATAGTAAATCAGCCCCAGCATTTT. This sequence encodes CASSIVNQPQHF. Full variable domain (missing parts from reference TRBV19 and TRBJ1-5): DGGITQSPKYLFRKEGQNVTLSCEQNLNHDAMYWYRQDPGQGLRLIYYSQIVNDFQKGDIAEGYSVSREKKESFPLTVTSAQKNPTAFYLCASSIVNQPQHFGDGTRLSIL.

The chain uses TRBV7-8 and TRBJ1-1; 8 positions match TRBD1. The CDR3 extends over 13 amino acids. CDR1 SGHVS and CDR2 FQNEAQ come from the germline V gene. V shed 1 base and J 11 bases; nucleotides not matched to a gene: 6. This CDR3 is CASSLDRGGGAFF. CDR3 in DNA: TGTGCCAGCAGCTTAGACAGGGGGGGCGGGGCTTTCTTT.

This chain connects TRBV28 to TRBJ2-7, with D possibly being TRBD1 (5 bases). The CDR3 is 14 amino acids. CDR1 and CDR2 from the germline V gene are MDHEN and SYDVKM. Deletions cut 1 base from V and 7 bases from J, with 14 bases between. The CDR3 DNA sequence: TGTGCCAGCAGTTTATCCCAGGGCGTGGGTGAGCAGTACTTC. This encodes CASSLSQGVGEQYF.

In this sample, this clone turned up once. The chain has TRBV7-9 and TRBJ1-1; maybe TRBD1 (5 bases). The germline CDR1 and CDR2 sequences are SEHNR and FQNEAQ (reference sequence). The V end was cut by 1 base, the J end by 11 bases, with 14 bases between. This CDR3 has 13 amino acids. The CDR3 region is CASSLEGQPGAFF. For the CDR3, the DNA is TGTGCCAGCAGCTTAGAGGGGCAGCCCGGGGCTTTCTTT.

This clone has a handful of counts. CDR3 sequence reads: CASSRRAQYF. The DNA for the CDR3 is TGTGCCAGCAGTAGGCGGGCCCAGTACTTC. This chain connects TRBV27 to TRBJ2-5, with a weak D call TRBD2 (5 bases). CDR1 and CDR2 from the germline V gene are MNHEY and SMNVEV (reference sequence). V lost 5 bases and J 9 bases, leaving 7 bases between the germline ends. The CDR3 runs to 10 residues.

CDR3 nucleotide sequence: TGTGCCAGCAGTGACAGACAGGGGTTCTACGAGCAGTACTTC. Amino acid sequence: CASSDRQGFYEQYF. The V and J genes are TRBV6-5 and TRBJ2-7; 8 nucleotides agree with TRBD1. CDR3 length equals 14 residues. The ends lost 5 bases at V and 3 bases at J; junction bases unmatched: 6. In germline, CDR1 is MNHEY, CDR2 SVGAGI.

The chain is built from TRBV27 and TRBJ2-5, with TRBD1 matching 9 bases. The DNA end is a closer match to TRBJ2-7, so the J assignment may be wrong. Looked up from germline, CDR1 is MNHEY and CDR2 is SMNVEV (reference sequence). The length of the CDR3 is 19 residues. This chain's CDR3 is CASSLRRTGVGAPSYEQYF. The CDR3 DNA reads TGTGCCAGCAGTTTAAGGCGGACAGGGGTGGGGGCTCCTTCCTACGAGCAGTACTTC.

This clone was seen a handful of times. V is TRBV29-1 and J is TRBJ1-1; D call uncertain. Germline V gene data show CDR1 as SQVTM and CDR2 as ANQGSEA. The CDR3 contains 11 residues. V lost 4 bases, J lost 6 bases, and 9 bases lay in between. The CDR3 loop is CSVARFSEAFF. DNA for the CDR3: TGCAGCGTTGCCAGGTTCTCTGAAGCTTTCTTT. Drawing the rest from reference TRBV29-1 and TRBJ1-1, the complete variable domain is SAVISQKPSRDICQRGTSLTIQCQVDSQVTMMFWYRQQPGQSLTLIATANQGSEATYESGFVIDKFPISRPNLTFSTLTVSNMSPEDSSIYLCSVARFSEAFFGQGTRLTVV.

The chain carries TRBV7-2 and TRBJ2-4, with D unclear. Germline lookup yields CDR1 SGHTA and CDR2 FQGNSA. There are 11 residues in the CDR3. Deletions cut 5 bases from V and 9 bases from J, with 8 bases between. The CDR3 nucleotides are TGTGCCAGCAGCCCTGCGAGCATTCAGTACTTC. Translated, it gives CASSPASIQYF.

The chain couples TRBV5-1 to TRBJ1-2; D might be TRBD1 (6 bases). V shed 4 bases and J shed 2 bases, with 15 bases lying between them. This CDR3 has 15 residues. The germline V gene has CDR1 SGHRS and CDR2 YFSETQ. DNA for the CDR3: TGCGCCAGCAGCCCCTCAGGGGCCCCCAACTATGGCTACACCTTC. Protein product: CASSPSGAPNYGYTF.